The 2 T cell receptor beta chains reported below all come from one sample, sequenced in a study of cytomegalovirus exposure and HLA in healthy donors. 60 Vbeta and 13 Jbeta primers were used in PCR. Measured with immunoSEQ multiplex PCR; TCRdb has only the in-frame clones, and not every one. This listing includes 100,000 or so clones. The specimen sequenced was PBMCs. The origin of the receptors is a woman between 25 and 40 years old in good health and CMV-seronegative.

V is TRBV6-5 and J is TRBJ1-2; no clear D. The CDR3 runs 13 residues. Germline CDR1 and CDR2: MNHEY and SVGAGI. The V end lost 5 bases, the J end lost 4 bases, and 11 bases lay between the germline ends. Written as DNA, the CDR3 is TGTGCCAGCAGTGGACCGGGAGGCTATGGCTACACCTTC. The encoded protein is CASSGPGGYGYTF.

The V gene is TRBV7-8, the J gene TRBJ2-7; D is possibly TRBD2 (6 bases). The V gene lost 1 base and the J gene lost 7 bases, with 14 bases spanning the gap. The CDR3 extends over 14 amino acids. Germline CDR1 is SGHVS and CDR2 is FQNEAQ. CDR3 protein: CASSLGLRGREQYF. In DNA form, the CDR3 reads TGTGCCAGCAGCTTAGGTCTGCGGGGTCGAGAGCAGTACTTC.